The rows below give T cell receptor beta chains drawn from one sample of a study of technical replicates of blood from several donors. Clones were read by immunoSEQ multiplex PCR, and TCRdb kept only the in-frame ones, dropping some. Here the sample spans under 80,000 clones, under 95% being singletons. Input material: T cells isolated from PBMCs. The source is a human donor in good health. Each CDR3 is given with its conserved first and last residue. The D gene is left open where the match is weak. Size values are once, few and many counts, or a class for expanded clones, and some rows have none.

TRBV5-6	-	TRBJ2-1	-	CASRQGWTLIDEQFF	TGTGCCAGCAGGCAAGGTTGGACATTGATCGATGAGCAGTTCTTC
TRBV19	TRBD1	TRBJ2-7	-	CASSFGQGSYEQYF	TGTGCCAGTTCGTTCGGACAGGGATCCTACGAGCAGTACTTC
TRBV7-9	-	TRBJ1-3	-	CAPEAFSSGNTIYF	TGTGCCCCCGAGGCCTTCAGCTCTGGAAACACCATATATTTT
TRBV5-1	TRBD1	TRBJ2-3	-	CASSLASGGTTDTQYF	TGCGCCAGCAGCTTGGCCTCAGGGGGAACCACAGATACGCAGTATTTT
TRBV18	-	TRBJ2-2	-	CASSGGTMNTGELFF	TGTGCCAGCTCCGGGGGGACAATGAACACCGGGGAGCTGTTTTTT
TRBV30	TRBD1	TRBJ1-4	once	CAWSVLGQDEKLFF	TGTGCCTGGAGTGTACTGGGACAGGATGAAAAACTGTTTTTT
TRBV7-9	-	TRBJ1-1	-	CASSPGVLLTEAFF	TGTGCCAGCAGCCCAGGTGTTTTGCTCACTGAAGCTTTCTTT
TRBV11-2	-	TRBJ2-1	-	CASTLERPYNEQFF	TGTGCCAGCACCCTTGAGCGGCCTTACAATGAGCAGTTCTTC
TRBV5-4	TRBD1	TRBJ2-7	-	CASSADRGFTYEQYF	TGTGCCAGCAGCGCCGACAGGGGCTTTACCTACGAGCAGTACTTC
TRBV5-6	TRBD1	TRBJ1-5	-	CASSERPGQGIVQPQHF	TGTGCCAGCAGCGAACGACCGGGACAGGGGATTGTTCAGCCCCAGCATTTT
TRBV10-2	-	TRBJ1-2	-	CASSEAGNGYTF	TGCGCCAGCAGTGAAGCCGGGAACGGCTACACCTTC
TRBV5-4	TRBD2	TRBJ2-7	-	CASSGSGGAQYEQYF	TGTGCCAGCAGCGGTAGCGGGGGGGCCCAGTACGAGCAGTACTTC
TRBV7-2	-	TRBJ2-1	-	CASSLAPRGGREQFF	TGTGCCAGCAGCCTCGCCCCTAGGGGGGGTAGGGAGCAGTTCTTC
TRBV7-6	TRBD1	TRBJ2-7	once	CASSPGTEASYEQYF	TGTGCCAGCAGCCCCGGGACAGAAGCGTCCTACGAGCAGTACTTC
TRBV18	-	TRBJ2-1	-	CASSPAAGIEQFF	TGTGCCAGCTCACCCGCGGCGGGGATTGAGCAGTTCTTC
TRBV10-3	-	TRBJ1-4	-	CAISESTVAGEKLFF	TGTGCCATCAGTGAGTCGACAGTTGCTGGTGAAAAACTGTTTTTT
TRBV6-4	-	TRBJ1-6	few	CASSVPDSSYNSPLHF	TGTGCCAGCAGTGTCCCCGACAGCTCCTATAATTCACCCCTCCACTTT
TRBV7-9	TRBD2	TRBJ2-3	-	CASTTSGGASRDTQYF	TGTGCCAGCACGACTAGCGGGGGGGCAAGTCGGGATACGCAGTATTTT
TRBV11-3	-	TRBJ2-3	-	CASSVSSTDTQYF	TGTGCCAGCAGCGTTTCAAGCACAGATACGCAGTATTTT
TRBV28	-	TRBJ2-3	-	CASSLWGQGGDDTQYF	TGTGCCAGCAGTTTATGGGGGCAGGGCGGTGACGATACGCAGTATTTT
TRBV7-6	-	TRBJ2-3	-	CASSLARMRGTDTQYF	TGTGCCAGCAGCTTAGCGCGTATGCGGGGCACAGATACGCAGTATTTT
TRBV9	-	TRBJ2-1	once	CASSRREGVGNEQFF	TGTGCCAGCAGCAGAAGGGAGGGGGTTGGCAATGAGCAGTTCTTC
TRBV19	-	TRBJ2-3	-	CATNPRGDTQYF	TGTGCCACCAATCCACGAGGAGATACGCAGTATTTT
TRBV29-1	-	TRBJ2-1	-	CSSGFYTNEQFF	TGCAGCAGCGGGTTTTATACCAATGAGCAGTTCTTC
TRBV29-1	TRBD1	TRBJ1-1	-	CRGDSSMGAEAFF	TGCCGCGGGGACAGCTCTATGGGAGCTGAAGCTTTCTTT
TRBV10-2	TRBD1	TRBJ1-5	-	CASSERTGWISQPQHF	TGCGCCAGCAGTGAAAGGACAGGGTGGATAAGTCAGCCCCAGCATTTT
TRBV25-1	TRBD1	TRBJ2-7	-	CASSGGQGPFEQYF	TGTGCCAGCAGTGGGGGACAGGGCCCCTTCGAGCAGTACTTC
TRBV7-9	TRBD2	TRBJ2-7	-	CASSRLTGLTYEQYF	TGTGCCAGCAGCCGGCTAACGGGACTAACCTACGAGCAGTACTTC